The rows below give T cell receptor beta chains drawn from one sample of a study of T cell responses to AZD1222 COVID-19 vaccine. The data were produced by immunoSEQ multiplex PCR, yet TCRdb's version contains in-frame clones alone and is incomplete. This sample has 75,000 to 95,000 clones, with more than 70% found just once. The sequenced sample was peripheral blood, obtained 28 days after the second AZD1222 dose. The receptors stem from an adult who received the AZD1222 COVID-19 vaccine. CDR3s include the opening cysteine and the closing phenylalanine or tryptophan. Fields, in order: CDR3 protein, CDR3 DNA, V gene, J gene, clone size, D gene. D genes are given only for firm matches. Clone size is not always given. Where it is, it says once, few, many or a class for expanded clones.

CDR3aa: CASSPGIYNEQFF
CDR3nt: TGTGCCAGCAGCCCCGGGATATACAATGAGCAGTTCTTC
v_gene: TRBV7-3
j_gene: TRBJ2-1
abundance: NA
d_gene: NA

CDR3aa: CASSLGTYPSGTGELFF
CDR3nt: TGTGCCAGCAGCTTAGGGACTTACCCGTCAGGAACCGGGGAGCTGTTTTTT
v_gene: TRBV7-3
j_gene: TRBJ2-2
abundance: NA
d_gene: NA

CDR3aa: CASSIAVWGPDSPLHF
CDR3nt: TGTGCCAGTAGTATAGCGGTCTGGGGGCCCGATTCACCCCTCCACTTT
v_gene: TRBV19
j_gene: TRBJ1-6
abundance: NA
d_gene: NA

CDR3aa: CASSFTVNTGELFF
CDR3nt: TGTGCCAGCAGCTTTACAGTGAACACCGGGGAGCTGTTTTTT
v_gene: TRBV11-2
j_gene: TRBJ2-2
abundance: NA
d_gene: NA

CDR3aa: CASSINLAVNTDTQYF
CDR3nt: TGTGCCAGTAGTATAAACCTAGCGGTTAATACAGATACGCAGTATTTT
v_gene: TRBV19
j_gene: TRBJ2-3
abundance: NA
d_gene: TRBD2

CDR3aa: CSVVFRGIQPQHF
CDR3nt: TGCAGCGTTGTCTTTCGGGGGATCCAGCCCCAGCATTTT
v_gene: TRBV29-1
j_gene: TRBJ1-5
abundance: once
d_gene: NA

CDR3aa: CASSSLTADLLKETQYF
CDR3nt: TGTGCCAGCAGCTCGCTGACCGCGGACCTTCTTAAAGAGACCCAGTACTTC
v_gene: TRBV7-9
j_gene: TRBJ2-5
abundance: NA
d_gene: NA

CDR3aa: CASSLVAGNYEQYF
CDR3nt: TGTGCCAGCAGCTTGGTGGCAGGGAACTACGAGCAGTACTTC
v_gene: TRBV5-6
j_gene: TRBJ2-7
abundance: NA
d_gene: NA

CDR3aa: CATWGLASNIQYF
CDR3nt: TGTGCCACCTGGGGACTAGCTTCAAACATTCAGTACTTC
v_gene: TRBV2
j_gene: TRBJ2-4
abundance: NA
d_gene: TRBD2

CDR3aa: CASKLGGQTNEKLFF
CDR3nt: TGTGCCAGCAAGCTAGGGGGACAGACTAATGAAAAACTGTTTTTT
v_gene: TRBV2
j_gene: TRBJ1-4
abundance: NA
d_gene: TRBD1

CDR3aa: CASSLDSLWMNTEAFF
CDR3nt: TGTGCCAGCAGCTTGGACAGCCTTTGGATGAACACTGAAGCTTTCTTT
v_gene: TRBV3-1/TRBV3-2
j_gene: TRBJ1-1
abundance: NA
d_gene: NA

CDR3aa: CASSLAEEGAVEQYF
CDR3nt: TGTGCCAGCAGCTTAGCGGAGGAGGGGGCGGTCGAGCAGTACTTC
v_gene: TRBV7-8
j_gene: TRBJ2-7
abundance: NA
d_gene: NA

CDR3aa: CASSLEGQGHGYTF
CDR3nt: TGCGCCAGCAGCTTGGAGGGACAGGGGCATGGCTACACCTTC
v_gene: TRBV5-1
j_gene: TRBJ1-2
abundance: NA
d_gene: TRBD1

CDR3aa: CASSSSLQPQHF
CDR3nt: TGTGCCAGCAGCTCCTCACTTCAGCCCCAGCATTTT
v_gene: TRBV7-9
j_gene: TRBJ1-5
abundance: once
d_gene: NA

CDR3aa: CASHKDYNQPQHF
CDR3nt: TGTGCCAGCCATAAGGATTACAATCAGCCCCAGCATTTT
v_gene: TRBV2
j_gene: TRBJ1-5
abundance: NA
d_gene: NA

CDR3aa: CASSRGPMETQYF
CDR3nt: TGTGCCAGCTCCCGGGGTCCTATGGAGACCCAGTACTTC
v_gene: TRBV18
j_gene: TRBJ2-5
abundance: NA
d_gene: NA

CDR3aa: CASSSLSTERYTIYF
CDR3nt: TGTGCCAGCAGTTCTCTTTCGACAGAGAGATACACCATATATTTT
v_gene: TRBV6-5
j_gene: TRBJ1-3
abundance: NA
d_gene: NA

CDR3aa: CASSPRQGNYGYTF
CDR3nt: TGTGCCAGCAGCCCCCGACAGGGGAACTATGGCTACACCTTC
v_gene: TRBV9
j_gene: TRBJ1-2
abundance: NA
d_gene: TRBD1

CDR3aa: CASRVSRETRYF
CDR3nt: TGTGCCAGCAGAGTATCGCGGGAGACTCGCTACTTC
v_gene: TRBV11-1
j_gene: TRBJ2-7
abundance: few
d_gene: TRBD2

CDR3aa: CASSNMNTEAFF
CDR3nt: TGTGCCAGCAGTAACATGAACACTGAAGCTTTCTTT
v_gene: TRBV6-5
j_gene: TRBJ1-1
abundance: NA
d_gene: NA

CDR3aa: CASSYSPTGYYEQYF
CDR3nt: TGTGCCAGCAGTTACTCCCCGACAGGGTATTACGAGCAGTACTTC
v_gene: TRBV6-5
j_gene: TRBJ2-7
abundance: NA
d_gene: TRBD1

CDR3aa: CASSPGSPARRDKNTEAFF
CDR3nt: TGTGCCAGCAGCCCCGGATCCCCCGCCCGTAGGGACAAGAACACTGAAGCTTTCTTT
v_gene: TRBV11-3
j_gene: TRBJ1-1
abundance: NA
d_gene: NA

CDR3aa: CASSVIRGQQFF
CDR3nt: TGTGCCAGCAGCGTAATTAGGGGACAGCAGTTCTTC
v_gene: TRBV9
j_gene: TRBJ2-1
abundance: once
d_gene: NA

CDR3aa: CAIGTSYEQYF
CDR3nt: TGTGCCATAGGGACCAGCTACGAGCAGTACTTC
v_gene: TRBV10-3
j_gene: TRBJ2-7
abundance: NA
d_gene: NA

CDR3aa: CASSPGGAWGQPQHF
CDR3nt: TGTGCCAGCAGCCCCGGGGGGGCCTGGGGTCAGCCCCAGCATTTT
v_gene: TRBV6-5
j_gene: TRBJ1-5
abundance: NA
d_gene: NA

CDR3aa: CASSAHRTGVGYTF
CDR3nt: TGCGCCAGCAGTGCCCACCGGACAGGGGTCGGCTACACCTTC
v_gene: TRBV10-1
j_gene: TRBJ1-2
abundance: NA
d_gene: TRBD1

CDR3aa: CASTNLGELFF
CDR3nt: TGTGCCAGCACAAACCTAGGGGAGCTGTTTTTT
v_gene: TRBV6-5
j_gene: TRBJ2-2
abundance: NA
d_gene: NA

CDR3aa: CATSRDSGAGALFF
CDR3nt: TGTGCCACCAGCAGAGATTCGGGGGCGGGGGCCCTGTTTTTT
v_gene: TRBV15
j_gene: TRBJ1-4
abundance: NA
d_gene: NA

CDR3aa: CASSVGGLSTDTQYF
CDR3nt: TGTGCCAGCAGCGTAGGCGGGTTGAGCACAGATACGCAGTATTTT
v_gene: TRBV9
j_gene: TRBJ2-3
abundance: NA
d_gene: NA

CDR3aa: CASSLSQITDTQYF
CDR3nt: TGTGCCAGCAGCTTGTCGCAGATCACAGATACGCAGTATTTT
v_gene: TRBV5-4
j_gene: TRBJ2-3
abundance: few
d_gene: NA

CDR3aa: CASSPLLRQGGPLHF
CDR3nt: TGCGCCAGCAGCCCCCTACTCCGACAGGGGGGACCCCTCCACTTT
v_gene: TRBV4-1
j_gene: TRBJ1-6
abundance: NA
d_gene: TRBD1

CDR3aa: CASSLEWANEQFF
CDR3nt: TGTGCCAGCAGCTTAGAGTGGGCGAATGAGCAGTTCTTC
v_gene: TRBV7-8
j_gene: TRBJ2-1
abundance: NA
d_gene: NA

CDR3aa: CASSFGQNYGYTF
CDR3nt: TGTGCCAGCAGTTTCGGACAGAACTATGGCTACACCTTC
v_gene: TRBV12-3/TRBV12-4
j_gene: TRBJ1-2
abundance: NA
d_gene: NA

CDR3aa: CAWMGAAGNTIYF
CDR3nt: TGTGCCTGGATGGGGGCGGCTGGAAACACCATATATTTT
v_gene: TRBV30
j_gene: TRBJ1-3
abundance: NA
d_gene: NA

CDR3aa: CASSYRLNTEAFF
CDR3nt: TGTGCCAGCAGTTACAGGCTGAACACTGAAGCTTTCTTT
v_gene: TRBV6-2/TRBV6-3
j_gene: TRBJ1-1
abundance: NA
d_gene: NA

CDR3aa: CASSEARGQETQYF
CDR3nt: TGTGCCAGCAGTGAAGCGAGGGGCCAAGAGACCCAGTACTTC
v_gene: TRBV2
j_gene: TRBJ2-5
abundance: NA
d_gene: NA